The T cell receptor (beta chain) under discussion was sequenced for a study of blood T cell repertoires in COVID-19 (dated by TCRdb to 2020 to 2022). General notes on the study: Collaborator samples came from the United States, Italy and Spain and covered acute and convalescent phases of COVID-19. The sample metadata nearly always contained a de-identified subject ID, COVID-19 status, age in years and sex. Samples came from the ongoing ImmuneRACE study (first 160 participants) plus 1,254 subjects from 6 global collaborators. Subjects who had been exposed to COVID-19, were actively infected with it, or had recovered from it provided the deeply sampled blood TCRbeta repertoires that made up the dataset. Where available, HLA class I and class II types were obtained from metadata supplied by the sample provider rather than from assay-based typing. The prospective study material was composed of cDNA or gDNA derived from T cells, B-cell-depleted T cells, or PBMCs. The repertoires were released in a freely available public database meant as a resource for research on the immune response to SARS-CoV-2. The paper's findings and limits, for the study overall: The amount of clinical and demographic metadata varied by source and participant and was provided uncurated.

In the prospective study, participants were roughly 18 to 90 years old, resided in approximately 22 geographic areas of the United States, and were enrolled through a virtual design. Cohort assignment in the prospective study relied on participant-reported clinical history from a screening survey and a study questionnaire. In the prospective study, mobile phlebotomists collected whole blood, serum and a nasopharyngeal or oropharyngeal swab from each participant. Over a roughly 2-month period, participants in the prospective study had the option of providing additional blood draws and questionnaires. Before DNA extraction, blood samples from the prospective study were shipped at room temperature or frozen. TCRbeta CDR3 regions were amplified from genomic DNA by means of the immunoSEQ Assay, a bias-controlled multiplex PCR. The published analysis was carried out like this. Within the assay, amplification of reference gene primers was used to estimate how many nucleated cells each sample contained. To quantify the absolute abundance of each unique TCRbeta CDR3 rearrangement, sequence reads were collapsed and filtered. For each sample, productive Simpson clonality was calculated as the square root of Simpson's diversity index across productive rearrangements. TCRdb obtained this table from immuneACCESS and retained in-frame rearrangements with V and J assigned. These tables miss some clones; where compared with another copy, unresolved V genes account for less than half of the shortfall, and the remainder is unexplained. The DNA gave D and trimming, while V, J and clone size come from that table. Recorded for this sample are around 140,000 clones; 84% of them occurred a single time. 3.4% of the sample goes to the ten largest clones.

Concerning this clone: This clone's antigen is unknown. Base qualities are missing; no much larger clone stands one base away.

The sample was PBMCs or T cells enriched from blood (not recorded which). This TCR derives from a woman between 50 and 59 years old with acute COVID-19.

The bases are TGTGCCAGTAGTATGCAGGGCCGCACTGAAGCTTTCTTT. Its translation is CASSMQGRTEAFF. The rearrangement combines TRBV19 with TRBJ1-1; possibly the D gene is TRBD1, per 5 matching bases. CDR1 LNHDA and CDR2 SQIVND were looked up in the germline V gene (reference sequence). CDR3 length: 13 amino acids, cysteine to phenylalanine. Only the CDR3 DNA stays, 39 bases, in frame from base 1. Trimming costs V 3 bases and J 4 bases, and their ends lie 9 bases apart.